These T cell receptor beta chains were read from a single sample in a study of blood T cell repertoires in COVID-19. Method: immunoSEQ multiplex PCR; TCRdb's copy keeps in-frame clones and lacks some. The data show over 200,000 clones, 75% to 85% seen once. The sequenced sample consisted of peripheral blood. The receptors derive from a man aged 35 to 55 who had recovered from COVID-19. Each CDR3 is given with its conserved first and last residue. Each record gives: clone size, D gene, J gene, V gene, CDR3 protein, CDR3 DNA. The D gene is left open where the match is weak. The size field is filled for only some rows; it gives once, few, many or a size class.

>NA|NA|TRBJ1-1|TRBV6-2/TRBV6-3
CASSPQGSEAFF
TGTGCCAGCAGCCCGCAGGGGTCTGAAGCTTTCTTT
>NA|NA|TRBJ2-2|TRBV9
CASSVGGNTGELFF
TGTGCCAGCAGCGTCGGGGGGAACACCGGGGAGCTGTTTTTT
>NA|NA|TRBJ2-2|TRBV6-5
CATTRNSLNTGELFF
TGTGCCACGACGAGGAACTCCTTGAACACCGGGGAGCTGTTTTTT
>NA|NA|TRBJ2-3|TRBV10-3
CAISLGLAGGPGGGTDTQYF
TGTGCCATCAGTTTGGGTCTCGCGGGAGGCCCAGGGGGTGGCACAGATACGCAGTATTTT
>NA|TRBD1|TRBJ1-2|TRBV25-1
CASSPSGGYGYTF
TGTGCCAGCAGCCCGTCAGGGGGCTATGGCTACACCTTC
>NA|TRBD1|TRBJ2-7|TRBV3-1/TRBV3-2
CASSQDRDRYEQYF
TGTGCCAGCAGCCAAGATCGGGACAGGTACGAGCAGTACTTC
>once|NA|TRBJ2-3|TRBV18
CASSPDRPGSDTQYF
TGTGCCAGCTCACCAGACAGGCCGGGTTCGGATACGCAGTATTTT
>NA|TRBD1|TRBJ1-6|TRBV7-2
CASSLAGQDNSPLHF
TGTGCCAGCAGCTTAGCGGGACAGGACAATTCACCCCTCCACTTT
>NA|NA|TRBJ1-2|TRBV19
CASLTRGGSNYGYTF
TGTGCCAGTCTAACTCGCGGGGGGAGCAACTATGGCTACACCTTC
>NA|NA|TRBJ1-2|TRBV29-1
CSVYSNYGYTF
TGCAGCGTTTACAGCAACTATGGCTACACCTTC
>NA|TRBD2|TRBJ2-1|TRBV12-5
CASRPGLAGNEQFF
TGTGCTAGTCGCCCGGGACTAGCAGGCAATGAGCAGTTCTTC
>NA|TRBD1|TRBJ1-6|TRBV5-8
CASIRRGQGGSPLHF
TGTGCCAGCATCCGCCGGGGACAGGGCGGTTCACCCCTCCACTTT
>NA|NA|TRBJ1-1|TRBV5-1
CASSFPGAEAFF
TGCGCCAGCAGCTTTCCAGGGGCGGAAGCTTTCTTT
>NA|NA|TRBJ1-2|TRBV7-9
CASSSRTASNGYTF
TGTGCCAGCAGCTCCCGGACAGCCTCTAATGGCTACACCTTC
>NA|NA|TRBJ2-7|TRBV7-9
CASSLSGGTFEQYF
TGTGCCAGCAGCTTATCCGGAGGTACATTTGAGCAGTACTTC
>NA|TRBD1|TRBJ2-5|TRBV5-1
CASSPQGGETQYF
TGCGCCAGCAGCCCACAGGGGGGCGAGACCCAGTACTTC
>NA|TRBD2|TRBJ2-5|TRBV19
CASSTTAGADQETQYF
TGTGCCAGTAGTACAACAGCGGGGGCCGACCAAGAGACCCAGTACTTC
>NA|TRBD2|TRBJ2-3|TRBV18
CASSRTRGSGKTDTQYF
TGTGCCAGCTCACGAACGCGGGGTAGCGGGAAGACAGATACGCAGTATTTT
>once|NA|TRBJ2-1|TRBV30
CAWSLEGSLPEQFF
TGTGCCTGGAGCTTGGAGGGCAGTTTACCAGAGCAGTTCTTC
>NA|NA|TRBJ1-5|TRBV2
CASSEAKRNQPQHF
TGTGCCAGCAGTGAAGCAAAGAGAAATCAGCCCCAGCATTTT
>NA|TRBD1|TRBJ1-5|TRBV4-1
CASSQDSGAYRGRPQHF
TGCGCCAGCAGCCAAGATTCCGGCGCATACAGGGGGAGGCCCCAGCATTTT
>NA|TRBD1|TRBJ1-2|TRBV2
CASLTGGLSDGYTF
TGTGCCAGCCTGACAGGGGGTTTGAGTGATGGCTACACCTTC
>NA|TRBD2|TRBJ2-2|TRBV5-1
CASSPSGSRGTGELFF
TGCGCCAGCAGCCCGAGCGGGAGTAGAGGCACCGGGGAGCTGTTTTTT
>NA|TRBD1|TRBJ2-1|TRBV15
CATSRDQGVSYNEQFF
TGTGCCACCAGCAGAGATCAGGGGGTATCCTACAATGAGCAGTTCTTC
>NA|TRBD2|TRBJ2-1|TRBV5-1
CASSLLATSSYNEQFF
TGCGCCAGCAGCTTACTAGCGACGAGCTCCTACAATGAGCAGTTCTTC
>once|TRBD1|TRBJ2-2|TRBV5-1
CASRGQGTNTGELFF
TGCGCCAGCAGAGGACAGGGGACGAACACCGGGGAGCTGTTTTTT
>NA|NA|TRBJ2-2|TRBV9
CASSRGNTGELFF
TGTGCCAGCAGCAGGGGGAACACCGGGGAGCTGTTTTTT
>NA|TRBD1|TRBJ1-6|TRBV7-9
CASSLIGQGHSPLHF
TGTGCCAGCAGCTTGATTGGACAGGGGCATTCACCCCTCCACTTT
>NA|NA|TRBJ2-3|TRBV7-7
CASSLGGGGTDTQYF
TGTGCTAGCAGCTTAGGTGGCGGGGGCACAGATACGCAGTATTTT
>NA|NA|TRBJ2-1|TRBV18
CASSPPAGEQFF
TGTGCCAGCTCACCACCGGCTGGTGAGCAGTTCTTC
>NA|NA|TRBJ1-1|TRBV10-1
CASSPGRGTEAFF
TGCGCCAGCAGTCCGGGCAGGGGCACTGAAGCTTTCTTT
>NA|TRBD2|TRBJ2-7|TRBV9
CASSVSGGGRGEQYF
TGTGCCAGCAGCGTATCGGGCGGGGGAAGGGGCGAGCAGTACTTC
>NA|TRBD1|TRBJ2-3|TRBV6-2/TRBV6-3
CASSWTGGDTQYF
TGTGCCAGCAGTTGGACAGGGGGAGATACGCAGTATTTT